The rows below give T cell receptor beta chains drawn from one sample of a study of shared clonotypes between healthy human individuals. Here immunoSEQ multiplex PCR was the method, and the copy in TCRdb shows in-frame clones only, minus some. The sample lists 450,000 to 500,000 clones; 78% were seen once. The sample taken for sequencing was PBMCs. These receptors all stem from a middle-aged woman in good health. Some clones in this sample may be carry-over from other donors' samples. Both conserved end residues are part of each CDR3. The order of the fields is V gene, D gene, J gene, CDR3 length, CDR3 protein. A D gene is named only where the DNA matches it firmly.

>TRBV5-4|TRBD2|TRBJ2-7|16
CASSPSGSGRAYEQYF
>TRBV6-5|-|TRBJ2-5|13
CASRNSIRETQYF
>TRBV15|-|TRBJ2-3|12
CATALDTDTQYF
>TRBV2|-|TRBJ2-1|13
CASTQLVLDEQFF
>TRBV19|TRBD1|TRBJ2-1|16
CASSIGETGGDNEQFF
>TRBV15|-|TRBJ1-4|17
CATSRPHPGRNNEKLFF
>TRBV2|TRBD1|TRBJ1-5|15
CASSLSRDRNQPQHF
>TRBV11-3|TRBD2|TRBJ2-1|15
CASSSQREGGNEQFF
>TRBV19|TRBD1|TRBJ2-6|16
CASSIATGAGANVLTF
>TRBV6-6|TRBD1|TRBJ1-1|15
CASSSGQGFYTEAFF
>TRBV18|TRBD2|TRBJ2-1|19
CASSPRTSGRDSSYNEQFF
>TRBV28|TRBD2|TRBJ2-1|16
CASSTRTSGTYNEQFF
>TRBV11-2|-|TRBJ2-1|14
CASSLGGRGPFQFF
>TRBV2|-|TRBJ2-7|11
CASSELYEQYF
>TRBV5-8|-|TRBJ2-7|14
CASSEHVSSYEQYF
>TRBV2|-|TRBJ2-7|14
CASSRTGISYEQYF
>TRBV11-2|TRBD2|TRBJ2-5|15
CASSLGREGRETQYF
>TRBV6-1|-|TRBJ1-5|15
CASRGLGGSNQPQHF
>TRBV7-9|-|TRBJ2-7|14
CASSLGTASHEQYF
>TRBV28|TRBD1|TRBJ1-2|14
CASSLIGTDYGYTF
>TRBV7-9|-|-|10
CASGQYEQYF
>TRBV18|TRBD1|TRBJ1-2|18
CASSPETGGLSGHDGYTF
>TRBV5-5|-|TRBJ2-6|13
CATGDSGANVLTF
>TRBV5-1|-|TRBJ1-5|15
CASSLDGDSNQPQHF
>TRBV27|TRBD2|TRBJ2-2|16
CASSFGGGLGTGELFF
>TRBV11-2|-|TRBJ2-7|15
CASSLVGGASYEQYF